This is a list of T cell receptor beta chains from one sample in a study of shared clonotypes between healthy human individuals. Clones were read by immunoSEQ multiplex PCR, and TCRdb kept only the in-frame ones, dropping some. The sample consists of 2 million to 3 million clones, over 85% of them appearing once. Sequenced sample: naive CD4+ T cells from PBMCs. Receptor source: a young man in good health. Some clones in this sample may be carry-over from other donors' samples. The CDR3 runs from the conserved cysteine through the conserved F or W. D genes are given only for firm matches. A row's size may be missing; if present it is once, few, many or a size class.

>TRBV6-6|NA|TRBJ2-5|NA
TGTGCCAGCAGTTATAAGACCGACCAGTACTTC
CASSYKTDQYF
>TRBV15|NA|TRBJ2-3|NA
TGTGCCACCAGCAGACAACGGGGTAGCACAGATACGCAGTATTTT
CATSRQRGSTDTQYF
>TRBV5-4|NA|TRBJ2-3|NA
TGTGCCAGCAGCTCGCGGCTAGCCCGGGGAGATACGCAGTATTTT
CASSSRLARGDTQYF
>TRBV7-9|NA|TRBJ1-5|NA
TGTGCCAGCAGCTACGGGGCACAAGGGCCCCAGCATTTT
CASSYGAQGPQHF
>TRBV2|NA|TRBJ2-7|NA
TGTGCCAGTTCGACCACTTCCTACGAGCAGTACTTC
CASSTTSYEQYF
>TRBV30|NA|TRBJ1-2|NA
TGTGCCCGAGGGTTTAGGGGGACTGACTATGGCTACACCTTC
CARGFRGTDYGYTF
>TRBV11-2|NA|TRBJ2-5|TRBD2
TGTGCCAGCAGGGCTAACCCGGGACTAGCGGGAGGGCCGGAGACCCAGTACTTC
CASRANPGLAGGPETQYF
>TRBV5-1|NA|TRBJ1-2|NA
TGCGCCAGCAGCCCCGCGAACTATGGCTACACCTTC
CASSPANYGYTF
>TRBV9|NA|TRBJ2-1|TRBD2
TGTGCCAGCAGCCTAGCGGTCATTGGGTACAATGAGCAGTTCTTC
CASSLAVIGYNEQFF
>TRBV28|NA|TRBJ1-2|NA
TGTGCCAGCAGTTCTGGGGCTAACTATGGCTACACCTTC
CASSSGANYGYTF
>TRBV9|once|TRBJ1-5|NA
TGTGCCAGCAGCGTAGCTGGGGACACTTATCAGCCCCAGCATTTT
CASSVAGDTYQPQHF
>TRBV7-9|few|TRBJ1-1|NA
TGTGCCAGCAGCTTACGCACTGAAGCTTTCTTT
CASSLRTEAFF
>TRBV7-9|NA|TRBJ2-1|TRBD1
TGTGCCAGCAGCTTCCGCGGACAGGGCTCTTACAATGAGCAGTTCTTC
CASSFRGQGSYNEQFF
>TRBV7-3|NA|TRBJ2-1|TRBD2
TGTGCCAGCAGCACACTAGCGGTAAGCTACAATGAGCAGTTCTTC
CASSTLAVSYNEQFF
>TRBV5-4|NA|TRBJ1-4|TRBD1
TGTGCCAGCAGCGACCGGACAGGGGGCGGGGGTAATGAAAAACTGTTTTTT
CASSDRTGGGGNEKLFF
>TRBV21-1|NA|TRBJ1-5|NA
TGTGCCAGCAGCAAAACGGGTGCAGGGGGCTTTCAGCCCCAGCATTTT
CASSKTGAGGFQPQHF
>TRBV27|NA|TRBJ1-5|NA
TGTGCCAGCAGTTCGAGGGGGATCCGCAATCAGCCCCAGCATTTT
CASSSRGIRNQPQHF
>TRBV27|NA|TRBJ2-7|TRBD1
TGTGCCAGCAGTGCCTCTCGGACAGGAGACATTCGCTCCTACGAGCAGTACTTC
CASSASRTGDIRSYEQYF
>TRBV30|once|TRBJ1-2|NA
TGTGCCTCACCATACCCACTGGGCTACACCTTC
CASPYPLGYTF
>TRBV19|NA|TRBJ2-7|TRBD2
TGTGCCAGTAGTCCTAATAGCGGGAGTCCCCACGAGCAGTACTTC
CASSPNSGSPHEQYF
>TRBV29-1|NA|TRBJ2-5|TRBD1
TGCAGCGTCAAAATACAGGGGGTGGGGGAGACCCAGTACTTC
CSVKIQGVGETQYF
>TRBV19|NA|TRBJ1-1|NA
TGTGCCAGTAGCCAGACAGCCATGAACACTGAAGCTTTCTTT
CASSQTAMNTEAFF
>TRBV5-1|NA|TRBJ2-2|NA
TGCGCCAGCAGCTTGGGGGACCCAACCGGGGAGCTGTTTTTT
CASSLGDPTGELFF
>TRBV7-3|once|TRBJ2-3|TRBD2
TGTGCCAGCAGCTTACTTAGCGGGACCACAGATACGCAGTATTTT
CASSLLSGTTDTQYF
>TRBV10-3|once|TRBJ2-7|TRBD2
TGTGCCATCCAACATGGTGAGGCGGGAGGCGGCCTCTACGAGCAGTACTTC
CAIQHGEAGGGLYEQYF
>TRBV27|NA|TRBJ2-5|NA
TGTGCCAGCAGTTCCGGGCACCAAGAGACCCAGTACTTC
CASSSGHQETQYF
>TRBV6-1|NA|TRBJ1-2|NA
TGTGCCAGCAGTGGGTTGGGCCCGGCCTATGGCTACACCTTC
CASSGLGPAYGYTF
>TRBV28|NA|TRBJ1-5|TRBD1
TGTGCCAGCAGTCCCGGGACAGGGGGCTATCAGCCCCAGCATTTT
CASSPGTGGYQPQHF
>TRBV30|NA|TRBJ1-1|TRBD1
TGTGCCTGGATGAGGGACAGGGGCCTGGGTAAAGCTTTCTTT
CAWMRDRGLGKAFF
>TRBV7-9|NA|TRBJ2-7|TRBD1
TGTGCCAGCACCTCGGGGGACAGGTACGAGCAGTACTTC
CASTSGDRYEQYF
>TRBV27|NA|TRBJ2-3|TRBD2
TGTGCCAGCAGTTTCCAAGGACTAGATACAGATACGCAGTATTTT
CASSFQGLDTDTQYF
>TRBV29-1|NA|TRBJ2-1|NA
TGCAGCGTACGACAGCCTCGGGGCTACAATGAGCAGTTCTTC
CSVRQPRGYNEQFF
>TRBV5-1|NA|TRBJ1-1|NA
TGCGCCAGCAGCTTGGCCGGCGGGGTGAACACTGAAGCTTTCTTT
CASSLAGGVNTEAFF
>TRBV5-1|once|TRBJ1-6|NA
TGCGCCAGCTCGACGGCGGCGGGTTCACCCCTCCACTTT
CASSTAAGSPLHF
>TRBV27|NA|TRBJ2-3|TRBD2
TGTGCCAGCATCCCCCCCCCGGGAGGGCTCACAGATACGCAGTATTTT
CASIPPPGGLTDTQYF
>TRBV2|NA|TRBJ2-5|TRBD2
TGTGCCAGCCGGACTAGTTGGTCGGTGGAGACCCAGTACTTC
CASRTSWSVETQYF
>TRBV5-1|NA|TRBJ1-1|NA
TGCGCCAGCAGCTGGGAAGTGGGGGGCATGAACACTGAAGCTTTCTTT
CASSWEVGGMNTEAFF
>TRBV9|once|TRBJ1-3|NA
TGTGCCAGCAGCGTAGACTCGGGACGGGGTATATATTTT
CASSVDSGRGIYF
>TRBV5-6|NA|TRBJ1-2|NA
TGTGCCAGCAGCTTGGTGGGGTCCTGGGGGAGGTATGGCTACACCTTC
CASSLVGSWGRYGYTF
>TRBV19|NA|TRBJ1-2|NA
TGTGCCAGTTTACAACGACAGACGATCGGCTACACCTTC
CASLQRQTIGYTF
>TRBV11-3|NA|TRBJ2-1|TRBD2
TGTGCCAGCAGCTTAGATCTAAGCGGGAAGGCTGAGCAGTTCTTC
CASSLDLSGKAEQFF
>TRBV5-6|NA|TRBJ2-3|NA
TGTGCCAGCAGCTTGCCGGCAGTAACAGATACGCAGTATTTT
CASSLPAVTDTQYF
>TRBV28|NA|TRBJ1-2|NA
TGTGCCAGCAGTTCGCTTCCGGGGGCTTATGGCTACACCTTC
CASSSLPGAYGYTF